This note documents a single T cell receptor beta chain sequence. Original processing methods: From reference gene primer amplification, estimates of nucleated cell counts were derived. This table comes from immunoSEQ multiplex PCR, and its TCRdb copy is limited to in-frame clones, with some not included. V, J and clone size were drawn from that table, and D and trimming were deduced from the DNA. The table records about 210,000 clones, 88% of them present only once. This specimen comes from a study of blood T cell repertoires in COVID-19. Study background: Acute and convalescent COVID-19 specimens originated in the United States, Italy and Spain. In each case, the material was cDNA or gDNA derived from T cells, B-cell-depleted T cells, or PBMCs.

V dropped 7 bases and J dropped 7; count of bases not matched to a gene: 11. The CDR3 totals 16 residues. Germline V gives CDR1 MDHEN, CDR2 SYDVKM. This clonotype was obtained from a man in his 70s with acute or convalescent COVID-19. The sequencing sample was made of peripheral blood. This chain connects TRBV28 to TRBJ2-2, with TRBD2 matching 11 bases. CDR3 nucleotides: TGTGCCAGCATGGGTAGCGGGAGGGTAAACTACGGGGAGCTGTTTTTT. It yields the protein CASMGSGRVNYGELFF.